The source of this T cell receptor (beta chain) is a study of OX40 agonist ivuxolimab in advanced cancers. Overall study results and limits: CD8+ T cells were the subset that, on average, had more expanded clones than CD4+.

The trim removed 3 bases at V and 3 bases at J, leaving 5 bases unmatched. The CDR3 contains 15 residues. Looked up from germline, CDR1 is LNHDA and CDR2 is SQIVND (reference sequence). The method was immunoSEQ multiplex PCR; TCRdb's version includes in-frame clones alone and lacks a portion of them. The sample has about 94,000 clones, 80% to 95% seen once. As regards this clone: Its antigen is currently unknown.

The sequence was obtained from an adult with an advanced solid tumor such as melanoma, head and neck, liver or kidney cancer. The J gene is TRBJ2-3, the V gene TRBV19, with TRBD2 identical over 8 bases. The sequencing here drew on CD4+ or CD8+ T cells sorted from blood, taken in a trial of the OX40 agonist ivuxolimab. CDR3 sequence (DNA): TGTGCCAGTAGTATCCAGCGGGAGAGGACAGATACGCAGTATTTT. Translated: CASSIQRERTDTQYF.